The 20 T cell receptor beta chains below come from one sample, sequenced in a study of blood T cell repertoires in COVID-19. Repertoires were generated with immunoSEQ multiplex PCR, while TCRdb's copy carries only in-frame clones and drops some. The profile shows tens of thousands of clones, approximately 80% of them singletons. Material: peripheral blood. The origin of the receptors is an elderly woman with acute or convalescent COVID-19.

The gene calls are TRBV7-9 and TRBJ1-1, with 7 bases identical to TRBD1. CDR1 and CDR2 (germline): SEHNR, FQNEAQ (reference sequence). The CDR3 sequence is 12 residues long. V shed 11 bases and J 4 bases; nucleotides not matched to a gene: 7. CDR3 protein: CAGVQGSTEAFF. CDR3 DNA sequence: TGTGCCGGGGTACAGGGGTCCACTGAAGCTTTCTTT.

This clone was seen once. This chain links TRBV7-3 with TRBJ2-3; the match to TRBD2 covers 12 bases. The CDR3 covers 16 residues. V lost 3 bases and J lost 4; bases outside the gene matches: 5. Germline V gene lookup returns CDR1 SGHTA and CDR2 FQGTGA. CDR3 DNA: TGTGCCAGCAGCTTGTCTCTAGCGGGAGGGGCAGATACGCAGTATTTT. Its translation is CASSLSLAGGADTQYF.

V gene TRBV6-5 combines with J gene TRBJ1-5, with D tentatively TRBD1 (6 bases). This CDR3 is 14 amino acids long. Germline lookup yields CDR1 MNHEY and CDR2 SVGAGI. V lost 5 bases to trimming and J lost 1 base, with 9 bases between them. CDR3 in DNA: TGTGCCAGCAGTACCGACAGGAGCAATCAGCCCCAGCATTTT. Its protein product is CASSTDRSNQPQHF.

V usage is TRBV3-1 (or the pseudogene TRBV3-2) and J usage is TRBJ2-7; 7 nucleotides match TRBD2. With V trimmed by 1 base and J by 3 bases, 15 bases remained unmatched. The length of the CDR3 is 18 residues. Looked up from germline, CDR1 is LGHDT and CDR2 is YNNKEL (reference sequence). In DNA form, the CDR3 reads TGTGCCAGCAGCCAAGGCCGCGGAGCGGGGAGGTTCAACTACGAGCAGTACTTC. The encoded protein is CASSQGRGAGRFNYEQYF.

This clone has only a few counts. CDR3 region: CASSPRTSGRAGFYEQYF. The CDR3 nucleotides are TGTGCCAGCAGCCCCCGGACTAGCGGGAGGGCCGGATTCTACGAGCAGTACTTC. The chain links TRBV7-9 to TRBJ2-7; 15 bases align to TRBD2. Trimming removed 5 bases from V and 3 bases from J; junction bases left unmatched: 11. Germline V CDR1 and CDR2: SEHNR, FQNEAQ (reference sequence). This CDR3 comprises 18 residues.

The gene calls are TRBV30 and TRBJ2-1; 10 nucleotides line up with TRBD2. J gave up 10 bases and V 0 bases, and 3 bases lay outside the gene matches. CDR1 is GTSNPN, CDR2 SVGIG, per germline (reference sequence). There are 13 residues in the CDR3. The CDR3, as DNA: TGTGCCTGGAGTGTACTAGCGGGGACGGAGCAGTTCTTC. This codes for CAWSVLAGTEQFF. The entire variable domain, with the rest obtained from reference TRBV30 and TRBJ2-1, is as follows: SQTIHQWPATLVQPVGSPLSLECTVEGTSNPNLYWYRQAAGRGLQLLFYSVGIGQISSEVPQNLSASRPQDRQFILSSKKLLLSDSGFYLCAWSVLAGTEQFFGPGTRLTVL.

The rearrangement uses TRBV28 and TRBJ1-3, with 7 positions matching TRBD1. The CDR3 runs to 16 residues. V dropped 4 bases and J dropped 5; count of bases not matched to a gene: 11. CDR1 is MDHEN, CDR2 SYDVKM, per germline. CDR3 amino acids: CASSSPSTGFRNTIYF. The DNA of the CDR3 is TGTGCCAGCAGTTCCCCCTCGACAGGGTTTAGAAACACCATATATTTT.

This chain connects TRBV29-1 to TRBJ2-5, with 7 bases matching TRBD1. In germline, CDR1 is SQVTM, CDR2 ANQGSEA. The CDR3 totals 14 residues. Trimming took 5 bases from V and 1 from J; bases not matched to a gene: 7. The CDR3 sequence is CSVLRGGSQETQYF. CDR3 sequence (DNA): TGCAGCGTTTTAAGAGGGGGCAGCCAAGAGACCCAGTACTTC. Looking up the rest from reference TRBV29-1 and TRBJ2-5 gives the full variable domain: SAVISQKPSRDICQRGTSLTIQCQVDSQVTMMFWYRQQPGQSLTLIATANQGSEATYESGFVIDKFPISRPNLTFSTLTVSNMSPEDSSIYLCSVLRGGSQETQYFGPGTRLLVL.

The table lists this clone with many counts. This rearrangement joins TRBV19 to TRBJ1-5, with 7 bases aligning to TRBD1. The CDR3 is 12 amino acids. In germline, CDR1 is LNHDA, CDR2 SQIVND (reference sequence). J gave up 5 bases and V 6 bases, and 1 base lay outside the gene matches. The CDR3 loop is CASSTGDQPQHF. DNA for the CDR3: TGTGCCAGTAGCACAGGGGATCAGCCCCAGCATTTT. Complete variable domain (other parts from reference TRBV19 and TRBJ1-5): DGGITQSPKYLFRKEGQNVTLSCEQNLNHDAMYWYRQDPGQGLRLIYYSQIVNDFQKGDIAEGYSVSREKKESFPLTVTSAQKNPTAFYLCASSTGDQPQHFGDGTRLSIL.

The chain recombines TRBV21-1 with TRBJ1-2; the table calls TRBD1, which could not be checked here. TRBV21-1 has pseudogene status. This CDR3 has 17 amino acids. CDR3 nucleotides: TGTGCCAGCAGCGATAAAAAGAGGGGCAGGGGGAGATATGGCTACACCTTC. Amino acids: CASSDKKRGRGRYGYTF.

This sequence joins TRBV19 and TRBJ1-1; possibly TRBD1 for D (5 bases). V was clipped by 7 bases and J by 8 bases, with 20 bases between them. The length of the CDR3 is 14 residues. From germline, CDR1 is LNHDA and CDR2 SQIVND (reference sequence). CDR3 loop: CASKEQAPVGEAFF. For the CDR3, the DNA is TGTGCCAGTAAGGAACAGGCCCCCGTCGGAGAAGCTTTCTTT.

This clone was counted once. This chain links TRBV18 with TRBJ1-1, with TRBD1 matching over 10 bases. The CDR3 totals 15 residues. Germline V gene data show CDR1 as KGHSH and CDR2 as LQKENI. After removal of 5 bases from V and 3 bases from J, the junction contained 6 bases not matched to a gene. This CDR3 reads CASSDRGRADTEAFF. CDR3 DNA: TGTGCCAGCTCAGACAGGGGGCGCGCGGACACTGAAGCTTTCTTT.

This sequence joins TRBV7-8 and TRBJ2-7, with 8 nucleotides matching TRBD2. The junction had 9 bases not matched to a gene; V was cut back by 5 bases and J by 0 bases. CDR1 and CDR2 from the germline V gene are SGHVS and FQNEAQ. This CDR3 is 16 amino acids long. DNA for the CDR3: TGTGCCAGCAGCCTCCCCAGACTAGCGAGCTCCTACGAGCAGTACTTC. Amino acid sequence: CASSLPRLASSYEQYF.

V usage is TRBV6-2 or TRBV6-3 and J usage is TRBJ2-3; TRBD1 agrees at 10 bases. The V gene end was trimmed by 2 bases and the J gene end by 2 bases; junction bases not matched to a gene: 13. Germline-derived CDR1 and CDR2 are MNHEY and SVGEGT. CDR3 length: 19 residues. CDR3 in DNA: TGTGCCAGCAGTTACCCCCGGGACAGGGGCCGTTTTTACACAGATACGCAGTATTTT. Its protein is CASSYPRDRGRFYTDTQYF.

The chain joins TRBV5-8 to TRBJ1-6; possibly TRBD1 for D (5 bases). The CDR3 is made up of 15 amino acids. The V and J ends lost 1 base and 8 bases respectively, with 13 bases between them. Looked up from germline, CDR1 is SGHTS and CDR2 is YDEGEE. The CDR3 loop is CASSLKGDQDSPLHF. The CDR3 region has the DNA TGTGCCAGCAGCTTGAAAGGGGATCAGGATTCACCCCTCCACTTT.

V and J are TRBV9 and TRBJ1-3; TRBD1 is a possible D gene (6 bases). Germline CDR1 reads SGDLS; CDR2 reads YYNGEE. The CDR3 is 16 amino acids. Trimming took 4 bases from V and 1 from J, leaving 15 bases between them. The CDR3 here is CASSHQLGASGNTIYF. The CDR3 DNA reads as TGTGCCAGCAGCCATCAACTGGGGGCGTCTGGAAACACCATATATTTT.

In DNA, the CDR3 is TGTGCCAGCAGCGGCGGGTCTCCGAACACTGAAGCTTTCTTT. This translates into CASSGGSPNTEAFF. The chain employs TRBV7-3 and TRBJ1-1; D is unresolved. CDR1 SGHTA and CDR2 FQGTGA come from the germline V gene. CDR3 size: 14 residues. Trimming took 5 bases from V and 1 from J, leaving 11 bases between them. Full variable domain (rest looked up from reference TRBV7-3 and TRBJ1-1): GAGVSQTPSNKVTEKGKYVELRCDPISGHTALYWYRQSLGQGPEFLIYFQGTGAADDSGLPNDRFFAVRPEGSVSTLKIQRTERGDSAVYLCASSGGSPNTEAFFGQGTRLTVV.

This clone has more than one count but fewer than ten. V is TRBV7-3 and J is TRBJ2-2, with a tentative D call TRBD2 (6 bases). This CDR3 is built from 14 residues. The germline gives CDR1 SGHTA, CDR2 FQGTGA. V lost 4 bases to trimming and J lost 3 bases, with 9 bases between them. This chain's CDR3 is CASSSGAYTGELFF. CDR3 in DNA: TGTGCCAGCAGCTCGGGAGCGTACACCGGGGAGCTGTTTTTT.

The chain carries TRBV11-2 and TRBJ2-1; the D gene is possibly TRBD2 (5 bases). Germline V gene data show CDR1 as SGHAT and CDR2 as FQNNGV. The CDR3 length is 14 residues. V dropped 3 bases and J dropped 5 bases, with 11 bases sitting between them. The CDR3 is CASSFLRDNNEQFF. CDR3 DNA sequence: TGTGCCAGCAGCTTCCTCCGGGATAACAATGAGCAGTTCTTC. Using reference TRBV11-2 and TRBJ2-1 for the parts outside the CDR3, the full variable domain is EAGVAQSPRYKIIEKRQSVAFWCNPISGHATLYWYQQILGQGPKLLIQFQNNGVVDDSQLPKDRFSAERLKGVDSTLKIQPAKLEDSAVYLCASSFLRDNNEQFFGPGTRLTVL.

The chain uses TRBV6-5 and TRBJ1-1; D is unclear. The CDR3 has 14 amino acids. The V and J ends lost 0 bases and 2 bases respectively, with 7 bases between them. Germline CDR1 MNHEY, CDR2 SVGAGI. The CDR3 loop reads CASSYSGSNTEAFF. In nucleotides, the CDR3 is TGTGCCAGCAGTTACTCGGGCTCTAACACTGAAGCTTTCTTT.